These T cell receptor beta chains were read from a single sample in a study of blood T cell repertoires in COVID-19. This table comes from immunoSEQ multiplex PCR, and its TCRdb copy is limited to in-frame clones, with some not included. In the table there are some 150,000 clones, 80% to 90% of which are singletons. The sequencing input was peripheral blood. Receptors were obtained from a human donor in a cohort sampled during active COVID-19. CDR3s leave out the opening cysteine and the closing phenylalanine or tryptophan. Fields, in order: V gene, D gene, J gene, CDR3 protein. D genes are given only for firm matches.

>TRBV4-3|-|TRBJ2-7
ASSQAETYEQY
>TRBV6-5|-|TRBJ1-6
ASSTEGVGNSPLH
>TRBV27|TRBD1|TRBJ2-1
ASSLRLDRRYNEQF
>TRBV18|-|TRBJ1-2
ASSPTAAQVDGYGYT
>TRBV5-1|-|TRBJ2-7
ASGGGDSRYEQY
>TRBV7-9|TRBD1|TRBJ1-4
ASSAAPGQPNEKLF
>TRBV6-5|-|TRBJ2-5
ASSLLWDSQETQY
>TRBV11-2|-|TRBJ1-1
ASSLEMGGNTEAF
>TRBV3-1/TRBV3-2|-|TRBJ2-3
ASSQVRGGTDTQY
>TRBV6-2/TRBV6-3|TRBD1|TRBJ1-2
ASSTLRGLNYGYT
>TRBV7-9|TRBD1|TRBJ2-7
ASSGQGHEQY
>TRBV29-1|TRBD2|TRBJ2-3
SALGLAVVTDTQY
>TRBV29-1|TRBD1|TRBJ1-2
SDRTGGDRYT
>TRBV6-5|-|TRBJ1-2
ASSLTEGYT
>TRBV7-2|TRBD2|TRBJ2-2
ASSPSGGNTGELF
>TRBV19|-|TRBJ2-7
ASSIPGLGPEQY
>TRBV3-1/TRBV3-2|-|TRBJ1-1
ASSHPTGGPNTEAF
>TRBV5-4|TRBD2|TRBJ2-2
ASSTIGGGALGELF
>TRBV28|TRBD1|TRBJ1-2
AFGTGAYGYT
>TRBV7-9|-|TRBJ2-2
ASSLIPEHGELF
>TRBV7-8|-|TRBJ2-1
ASSLAGGRNEQF
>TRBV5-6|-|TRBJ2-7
ASSPGTIPYEQY
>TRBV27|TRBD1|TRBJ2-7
ASGKGTGEYEQY
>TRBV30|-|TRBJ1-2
AWSPLSNRQDYGYT
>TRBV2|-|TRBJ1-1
ARSTDRNTEAF
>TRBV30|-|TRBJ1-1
AWSRVTEAF
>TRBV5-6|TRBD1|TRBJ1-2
ASSLAVQGAGGGYT
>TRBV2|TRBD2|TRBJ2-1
ASRLTSGVLNEQF
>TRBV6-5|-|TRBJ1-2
ASSYQGYSGYT
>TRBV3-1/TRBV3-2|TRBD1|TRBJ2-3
ASRHTRYRGGTDTQY
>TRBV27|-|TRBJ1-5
ASSLRGYSNQPQH
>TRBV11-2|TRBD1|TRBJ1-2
ASSLDWRTGGGYT
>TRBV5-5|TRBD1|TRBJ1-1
ASSLEDRGLNTEAF
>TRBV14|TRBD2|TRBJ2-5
ASSSSLGRVVGETQY
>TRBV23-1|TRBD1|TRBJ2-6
ASGRTGASSGANVLT
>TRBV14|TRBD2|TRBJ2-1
ASSQDSSGGAYNEQF
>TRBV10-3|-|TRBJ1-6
AAADSFDSPLH
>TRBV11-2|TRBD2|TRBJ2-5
ASSFGLAGEETQY
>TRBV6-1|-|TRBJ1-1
ASSETTGNTEAF
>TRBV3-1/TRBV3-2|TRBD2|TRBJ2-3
ASSQLLAGGTDTQY
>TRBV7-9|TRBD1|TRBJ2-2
ASSLGTGLNTGELF
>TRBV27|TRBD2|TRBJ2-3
ASNRGSGFTDTQY
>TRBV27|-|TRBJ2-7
ASSKTGFSSYEQY
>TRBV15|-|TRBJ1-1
ATSTPGGEAF
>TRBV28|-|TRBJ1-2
ASRSTGMWGYT